Many counts were recorded for the clone carrying this T cell receptor (beta chain). Its target is unknown. Treatment noted: skin biopsy from PPD injection site in Mantoux-positive individual. An oligonucleotide containing a UMI was ligated to the 3' end of TCR cDNA. The CDR3 runs to 14 residues. Germline CDR1 is SGHRS and CDR2 is YFSETQ. With 7 bases removed from V and 3 bases from J, the gap between germline ends came to 16 bases. The SP2 primer and nested alpha and beta constant region primers amplified ligated cDNA in four rounds. TCRdb analysed the UMI-ligation and nested PCR reads with MiXCR anew, one entry per CDR3 protein. The profile shows about 24,000 distinct CDR3 sequences, roughly 6% of them singletons. This record comes from a study of naive and memory T cell subsets. Study results and caveats: Higher TCR numbers at tuberculin sites reflect T cell infiltration, per interpretation. TCR transcript changes with activation or differentiation may affect this RNA method.

This receptor was obtained from an adult in good health. The rearrangement uses TRBV5-1 and TRBJ1-2; tentative D call: TRBD1 (5 bases). Sequencing was performed on skin, taken from a tuberculin skin test site. The CDR3 DNA reads as TGCGCCAGCGCTACGGGCTCGGGGGACTATGGCTACACCTTC. Amino acid sequence: CASATGSGDYGYTF.